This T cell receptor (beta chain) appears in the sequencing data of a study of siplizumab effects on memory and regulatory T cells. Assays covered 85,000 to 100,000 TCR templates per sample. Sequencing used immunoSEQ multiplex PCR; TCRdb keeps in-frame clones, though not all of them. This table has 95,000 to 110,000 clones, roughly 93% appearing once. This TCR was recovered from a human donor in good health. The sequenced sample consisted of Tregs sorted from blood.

The DNA for the CDR3 is TGTGCCAGCAGGTCCGACAGTTTAAGGAGCTACACCTTC. Protein: CASRSDSLRSYTF. The gene calls are TRBV6-1 and TRBJ1-2; perhaps TRBD1 as D (5 bases). Germline CDR1 and CDR2: MNHNS and SASEGT. The CDR3 covers 13 residues. V lost 6 bases to trimming and J lost 9 bases, with 17 bases between them.